Each of the 26 T cell receptor beta chains below was sequenced from the same sample in a study of molecular identifiers for immune sequencing clone quantification. TCRdb passed the PCR reads through MiXCR, listing each CDR3 protein once. In the table there are over 550,000 distinct CDR3 sequences, about 25% of which are singletons. The material sequenced was naive CD8+ T cells from blood, with Jurkat cell RNA spiked in. The subset: FACS-sorted CD8+CD4-CCR7+CD45RA+ naive T cells. The receptors were gathered from a human donor in good health. Some libraries in this study had Jurkat cell RNA spiked in.

There are many counts of this clonotype. The chain employs TRBV7-9 and TRBJ1-5; D uncertain. This CDR3 is 13 amino acids long. Trimming cost V 1 base and J 7 bases, with 8 bases left between them. The V gene's germline CDR1 is SEHNR and CDR2 FQNEAQ (reference sequence). The CDR3 region is CASSLDTLQPQHF. The CDR3 DNA reads as TGTGCCAGCAGCTTAGATACCCTGCAGCCCCAGCATTTT.

The chain is built from TRBV6-2 or TRBV6-3 and TRBJ1-5; 10 bases line up with TRBD1. The CDR3 runs 18 residues. Trimming at V came to 2 bases and at J to 3 bases, leaving 10 bases not matched to a gene. CDR1 is MNHEY, CDR2 SVGEGT, per germline. CDR3 protein: CASSYPDRGPQDNQPQHF. CDR3 sequence (DNA): TGTGCCAGCAGTTACCCAGACAGGGGGCCCCAAGACAATCAGCCCCAGCATTTT.

This clonotype was counted many times. V and J are TRBV18 and TRBJ2-3; 8 nucleotides agree with TRBD2. CDR1 and CDR2 (germline): KGHSH, LQKENI. This CDR3 spans 17 amino acids. V trimming: 3 bases; J trimming: 2 bases; junction bases outside the gene matches: 10. CDR3 nucleotide sequence: TGTGCCAGCTCACCTGGTCCAGCGGGGGAGATCACAGATACGCAGTATTTT. Protein product: CASSPGPAGEITDTQYF.

This clonotype was observed a handful of times. A much larger clone is a single base away; this may be a read error. V gene TRBV28 combines with J gene TRBJ2-3; possibly TRBD2 for D (6 bases). Germline V CDR1 and CDR2: MDHEN, SYDVKM. With 6 bases removed from V and 2 bases from J, the gap between germline ends came to 18 bases. The CDR3 is 16 amino acids. The CDR3 sequence is CASRGTCGDPTDTQYF. CDR3 nucleotides: TGTGCCAGCAGGGGAACTTGCGGGGACCCCACAGATACGCAGTATTTT.

The chain recombines TRBV7-8 with TRBJ2-1; possibly TRBD1 or TRBD2 for D (5 bases each). Per the germline V gene, CDR1 is SGHVS and CDR2 is FQNEAQ. The CDR3 extends over 16 amino acids. V was shortened by 1 base and J by 0 bases, with 10 bases between the two germline ends. The CDR3 loop reads CASSLGFGGSYNEQFF. The CDR3, as DNA: TGTGCCAGCAGCTTAGGGTTTGGGGGCTCCTACAATGAGCAGTTCTTC.

This clonotype was seen repeatedly, ten times or more. The gene calls are TRBV5-6 and TRBJ2-2; 9 bases fit TRBD2. Germline V CDR1 and CDR2: SGHDT, YYEEEE. Trimming cost V 0 bases and J 4 bases; bases outside gene matches: 1. The CDR3 contains 15 residues. The CDR3 is CASSLGAGGTGELFF. The CDR3 DNA sequence: TGTGCCAGCAGCTTGGGAGCGGGAGGCACCGGGGAGCTGTTTTTT.

J is TRBJ2-7 and V is TRBV7-9, with D tentatively TRBD1 or TRBD2 (6 bases each). Trimming removed 0 bases from V and 5 bases from J, with 17 bases in between. This CDR3 has 16 amino acids. Germline V gives CDR1 SEHNR, CDR2 FQNEAQ (reference sequence). CDR3 sequence reads: CASSLAVGGRGDEQYF. The CDR3 DNA is TGTGCCAGCAGCTTAGCGGTGGGGGGCAGGGGTGACGAGCAGTACTTC.

This clonotype has a count of ten or more. The chain carries TRBV27 and TRBJ2-2; 8 nucleotides agree with TRBD1. The CDR3 spans 16 residues. The ends lost 5 bases at V and 1 base at J; junction bases unmatched: 6. CDR1 and CDR2 from the germline V gene are MNHEY and SMNVEV (reference sequence). As DNA, the CDR3 is TGTGCCAGCAGTCAAAACAGGGGGAAGAACACCGGGGAGCTGTTTTTT. Its translation: CASSQNRGKNTGELFF.

Note on this clonotype: Since the CDR3 does not end with the conserved phenylalanine or tryptophan, this likely comes from a read error. This chain connects TRBV7-9 to TRBJ1-1; D is unresolved. The V gene's germline CDR1 is SEHNR and CDR2 FQNEAQ (reference sequence). The CDR3 covers 12 residues. Between the trimmed V and J ends, which lost 5 bases and 4 bases, there was a span of 8 bases. The CDR3 loop reads CASSHRGTEAFY. CDR3 in DNA: TGTGCCAGCAGCCACAGAGGCACTGAAGCTTTCTAT.

This clonotype was recorded many times. This chain uses TRBV27 with TRBJ1-6; no firm D call. There are 14 residues in the CDR3. Trimming took off 5 bases at V and 8 bases at J, with 13 bases between the two ends. Germline V gene data show CDR1 as MNHEY and CDR2 as SMNVEV (reference sequence). The CDR3 loop reads CASSEQSVYSPLHF. The CDR3 bases are TGTGCCAGCAGTGAACAGTCAGTATATTCACCCCTCCACTTT.

This clonotype was found a few times. This sequence joins TRBV3-1 and TRBJ2-5; D might be TRBD1 (6 bases). Between the trimmed V and J ends, which lost 10 bases and 0 bases, there was a span of 12 bases. There are 13 residues in the CDR3. CDR1 and CDR2 from the germline V gene are LGHDT and YNNKEL (reference sequence). The CDR3 DNA sequence: TGTGCCACCGAAGAGGGGGACCAAGAGACCCAGTACTTC. Residues: CATEEGDQETQYF.

In the case of this clonotype: A much larger clone lies one base from this, so it may be a read error. This rearrangement joins TRBV7-2 to TRBJ1-5; the D gene is possibly TRBD1 (6 bases). V was trimmed by 1 base and J by 6 bases, leaving 19 bases between them. CDR1 and CDR2 from the germline V gene are SGHTA and FQGNSA. The CDR3 totals 17 residues. This CDR3 is CASSLGHGDNSIQPQHF. The CDR3 nucleotides are TGTGCCAGCAGCTTAGGTCACGGGGACAATTCGATTCAGCCCCAGCATTTT.

The V call is TRBV7-9, the J call TRBJ1-1; D is unclear. CDR3 length: 11 amino acids. The germline V gene encodes CDR1 SEHNR and CDR2 FQNEAQ (reference sequence). Trimming stripped 3 bases from V and 8 bases from J, with 7 bases between. CDR3 protein: CASSFAPEAFF. Here the CDR3 DNA reads TGTGCCAGCAGCTTTGCCCCCGAAGCTTTCTTT. Looking up the rest from reference TRBV7-9 and TRBJ1-1 gives the full variable domain: DTGVSQNPRHKITKRGQNVTFRCDPISEHNRLYWYRQTLGQGPEFLTYFQNEAQLEKSRLLSDRFSAERPKGSFSTLEIQRTEQGDSAMYLCASSFAPEAFFGQGTRLTVV.

Ten or more counts support this clonotype. The gene calls are TRBV2 and TRBJ1-5; D is ambiguous. Trimming pared 5 bases from V and 4 bases from J, leaving 9 bases between. CDR1 SNHLY and CDR2 FYNNEI come from the germline V gene. This CDR3 comprises 13 residues. The CDR3, as DNA: TGTGCCAGCAGTAGTTACAAAAATCAGCCCCAGCATTTT. This sequence encodes CASSSYKNQPQHF.

This clonotype was detected ten times or more. The chain combines TRBV27 with TRBJ2-3; TRBD2 matches at 8 bases. The germline CDR1 and CDR2 sequences are MNHEY and SMNVEV (reference sequence). The CDR3 is made up of 15 amino acids. With 1 base clipped from V and 4 bases from J, the junction kept 4 bases outside the gene matches. The CDR3 loop is CASSLLGGGSDTQYF. The CDR3 nucleotides are TGTGCCAGCAGTTTATTGGGCGGGGGGTCAGATACGCAGTATTTT.

This chain's CDR3 is CSAGGLIDNEKLFF. The CDR3 DNA reads as TGCAGTGCTGGGGGGTTGATTGATAATGAAAAACTGTTTTTT. This sequence joins TRBV20-1 and TRBJ1-4; maybe TRBD1 (5 bases). V lost 5 bases and J lost 4, with 14 bases in between. The CDR3 covers 14 residues. The germline V gene has CDR1 DFQATT and CDR2 SNEGSKA (reference sequence).

The chain combines TRBV27 with TRBJ1-2; perhaps TRBD1 as D (5 bases). The CDR3 length is 16 residues. The V gene lost 6 bases and the J gene lost 8 bases, with 25 bases spanning the gap. CDR1 and CDR2 from the germline V gene are MNHEY and SMNVEV (reference sequence). The CDR3 is CASSRYPDGGMFGYTF. As DNA, the CDR3 is TGTGCCAGCAGCCGATACCCGGACGGGGGGATGTTCGGCTACACCTTC.

V and J are TRBV19 and TRBJ2-2, with D possibly matching TRBD1 (6 bases). Between the trimmed V and J ends, which lost 10 bases and 5 bases, there was a span of 14 bases. Looked up from germline, CDR1 is LNHDA and CDR2 is SQIVND (reference sequence). The CDR3 runs to 13 residues. CDR3 amino acids: CATLRTVTGELFF. In DNA, the CDR3 is TGTGCCACCCTCCGGACAGTAACCGGGGAGCTGTTTTTT.

This clonotype showed up just a few times. The chain couples TRBV11-2 to TRBJ2-3; 7 bases map to TRBD2. Per germline, CDR1 SGHAT and CDR2 FQNNGV. The trim removed 4 bases at V and 1 base at J, leaving 11 bases unmatched. This CDR3 comprises 17 residues. DNA for the CDR3: TGTGCCAGCAGCTACTGGGAGGGACCAGAACGCACAGATACGCAGTATTTT. Translating gives CASSYWEGPERTDTQYF.

This clonotype was detected a few times. V is TRBV2 and J is TRBJ2-7; TRBD1 might be the D (5 bases). Trimming pared 4 bases from V and 2 bases from J, leaving 12 bases between. Germline-derived CDR1 and CDR2 are SNHLY and FYNNEI. The CDR3 covers 14 residues. The CDR3 bases are TGTGCCAGCAGTGGCAGGCCAGGGACCTACGAGCAGTACTTC. Translated: CASSGRPGTYEQYF.

The gene calls are TRBV29-1 and TRBJ2-1; a possible D gene is TRBD1 (5 bases). The V end lost 4 bases, the J end lost 5 bases, and 18 bases lay between the germline ends. The CDR3 contains 15 residues. Germline CDR1 SQVTM, CDR2 ANQGSEA. The CDR3 region has the DNA TGCAGCGTTGCAGTTCAGGGTGAGGTCAACAATGAGCAGTTCTTC. This gives the protein CSVAVQGEVNNEQFF.

This clonotype was detected ten times or more. The rearrangement links TRBV9 to TRBJ1-2; the D is unclear. Germline V gene sequence: CDR1 SGDLS, CDR2 YYNGEE. Between the trimmed V and J ends, which lost 4 bases and 4 bases, there was a span of 14 bases. This CDR3 contains 14 residues. As DNA, the CDR3 is TGTGCCAGCAGCTTAAGCGGGGAGGCCTATGGCTACACCTTC. Its protein is CASSLSGEAYGYTF.

This clonotype was recorded a few times. V usage is TRBV4-1 and J usage is TRBJ2-7; the D call may be TRBD1 or TRBD2 (5 bases each). CDR3 length equals 14 residues. Germline CDR1 reads MGHRA; CDR2 reads YSYEKL. V lost 5 bases and J 2 bases, leaving 13 bases between the germline ends. The CDR3 here is CASSNRDGPYEQYF. The DNA of the CDR3 is TGCGCCAGCAGCAACCGGGACGGTCCCTACGAGCAGTACTTC.

The DNA for the CDR3 is TGTGCCTGGAGTGTAGCTCGCTACGAGCAGTACTTC. It specifies CAWSVARYEQYF. V gene TRBV30 combines with J gene TRBJ2-7; D remains unclear. The V end was cut by 0 bases, the J end by 3 bases, with 6 bases between. Germline CDR1 reads GTSNPN; CDR2 reads SVGIG (reference sequence). The CDR3 runs to 12 residues.

This chain links TRBV27 with TRBJ2-2; 11 bases fit TRBD2. V lost 4 bases and J lost 2; bases outside the gene matches: 12. CDR3 size: 19 residues. Looked up from germline, CDR1 is MNHEY and CDR2 is SMNVEV (reference sequence). CDR3 residues: CASSYLSYSGRGNTGELFF. The DNA for the CDR3 is TGTGCCAGCAGTTACCTCTCCTATAGCGGGAGGGGAAACACCGGGGAGCTGTTTTTT.

V usage is TRBV7-9 and J usage is TRBJ2-6; D gene uncertain. Germline V gene lookup returns CDR1 SEHNR and CDR2 FQNEAQ (reference sequence). Trimming removed 6 bases from V and 0 bases from J, with 18 bases in between. The CDR3 is made up of 18 amino acids. The CDR3, as DNA: TGTGCCAGCAGGGTTGGCTTCTCGACGCCCTCTGGGGCCAACGTCCTGACTTTC. Translated, it gives CASRVGFSTPSGANVLTF.